This entry lists 29 T cell receptor beta chains sequenced from one sample in a study of regulatory T cells in long-lasting Graves disease. Researchers made TCR beta libraries by using iRepertoire HTBI primers and running Arm-PCR on CDR3 regions. TCRdb redid the calling of the multiplex PCR reads with MiXCR, one entry per CDR3 protein. The sample carries 200,000 to 250,000 distinct CDR3 sequences, roughly a fifth recorded once. Time point denoted: newly diagnosed GD, antithyroid drugs for less than 3 months. The TCR library was prepared using RNA isolated from PBMCs. These records were also assigned to another study, of T cells in Graves' hyperthyroidism and ophthalmopathy.

The sample consisted of peripheral blood mononuclear cells (PBMCs), taken at new diagnosis, from a patient treated with antithyroid drugs. The receptors were gathered from a young woman with Graves disease.

This chain joins TRBV28 and TRBJ2-2, with 7 bases lining up with TRBD2. Germline V gene sequence: CDR1 MDHEN, CDR2 SYDVKM. The V segment lost 3 bases and the J segment 5 bases; nucleotides outside the gene matches: 9. The CDR3 length is 16 residues. CDR3 region: CASSFGREGPTGELFF. CDR3 DNA: TGTGCCAGCAGTTTTGGGAGGGAGGGCCCAACCGGGGAGCTGTTTTTT.

On this clonotype: A far larger clone is off by one base, so a read error is likely. The gene calls are TRBV6-2 or TRBV6-3 and TRBJ2-2; D not resolved. The CDR3 extends over 16 amino acids. Per the germline V gene, CDR1 is MNHEY and CDR2 is SVGEGT. Trimming shortened V by 4 bases and J by 6 bases, and 18 bases separated the two germline ends. CDR3 sequence: CASSFFPSSLAGELFF. CDR3 bases: TGTGCCAGCAGTTTCTTCCCCTCGTCCCTGGCCGGGGAGCTGTTTTTT.

The CDR3 DNA is TGTGCCACCAGTCAGACGAGGCTTATGAACACTGAAGCTTTCTTT. Translation: CATSQTRLMNTEAFF. The chain joins TRBV15 to TRBJ1-1; D call uncertain. The CDR3 extends over 15 amino acids. Germline V gene sequence: CDR1 LNHNV, CDR2 YYDKDF (reference sequence). The V gene lost 6 bases and the J gene lost 0 bases, with 14 bases spanning the gap.

The chain has TRBV12-3 or TRBV12-4 and TRBJ1-2, with unresolved D. Trimming stripped 1 base from V and 0 bases from J, with 9 bases between. The CDR3 contains 15 residues. The CDR3 spells CASSLGDGANYGYTF. DNA of the CDR3: TGTGCCAGCAGTTTAGGAGACGGAGCTAACTATGGCTACACCTTC.

In this sample, this clonotype turned up many times. The genes are TRBV2 and TRBJ2-1; D perhaps matches TRBD1 (6 bases). The germline gives CDR1 SNHLY, CDR2 FYNNEI. V was pared by 8 bases and J by 0 bases, with 11 bases between. This CDR3 has 14 amino acids. CDR3 nucleotide sequence: TGTGCCAGCGTTAGGGGGAGCTCCTACAATGAGCAGTTCTTC. It codes for CASVRGSSYNEQFF.

The chain recombines TRBV7-2 with TRBJ2-2; no reliable D call. V gave up 5 bases and J gave up 0 bases, with 10 bases separating them. The V gene's germline CDR1 is SGHTA and CDR2 FQGNSA. The CDR3 runs 15 residues. The CDR3 reads CASSPLETNTGELFF. In DNA, the CDR3 is TGTGCCAGCAGCCCGTTGGAGACGAACACCGGGGAGCTGTTTTTT.

This clonotype was observed at least ten times. The V gene is TRBV20-1, the J gene TRBJ2-3; 8 bases are a match to TRBD1. Germline loops: CDR1 DFQATT, CDR2 SNEGSKA (reference sequence). With V trimmed by 4 bases and J by 3 bases, 6 bases remained unmatched. CDR3 length: 14 amino acids. CDR3 residues: CSAKQGEGTDTQYF. CDR3 nucleotide sequence: TGCAGTGCTAAACAGGGGGAAGGGACAGATACGCAGTATTTT.

In this sample, this clonotype turned up many times. V usage is TRBV27 and J usage is TRBJ2-7; no reliable D call. In germline, CDR1 is MNHEY, CDR2 SMNVEV (reference sequence). Trimming left V 5 bases short and J 9 bases short, with 17 bases between. The CDR3 sequence is 13 residues long. DNA of the CDR3: TGTGCCAGCAGTCTACGCCCGGGCGCCGGGCAGTACTTC. Residues: CASSLRPGAGQYF.

In this sample, this clonotype turned up many times. The chain combines TRBV28 with TRBJ1-6; D might be TRBD1 (5 bases). The CDR3 contains 13 residues. Germline CDR1 MDHEN, CDR2 SYDVKM. Trimming removed 8 bases from V and 4 bases from J, with 9 bases in between. The CDR3 protein is CASQGTYNSPLHF. The CDR3 DNA reads TGTGCCAGCCAGGGAACTTATAATTCACCCCTCCACTTT.

This clonotype has ten or more counts. V is TRBV2 and J is TRBJ1-4; D is uncertain. The CDR3 is 15 amino acids. Germline V gene sequence: CDR1 SNHLY, CDR2 FYNNEI. V shed 0 bases and J shed 5 bases, with 10 bases lying between them. CDR3 loop: CASSEAQASNEKLFF. The CDR3 nucleotides are TGTGCCAGCAGTGAAGCCCAAGCATCAAATGAAAAACTGTTTTTT. Full variable domain (outside the CDR3, taken from reference TRBV2 and TRBJ1-4): EPEVTQTPSHQVTQMGQEVILRCVPISNHLYFYWYRQILGQKVEFLVSFYNNEISEKSEIFDDQFSVERPDGSNFTLKIRSTKLEDSAMYFCASSEAQASNEKLFFGSGTQLSVL.

This clonotype was counted ten times or more. V usage is TRBV2 and J usage is TRBJ1-6; D remains unclear. The germline V and J ends were trimmed by 6 bases and 0 bases, with 9 bases remaining between them. CDR3 length: 15 residues. Germline lookup yields CDR1 SNHLY and CDR2 FYNNEI. CDR3 residues: CASRGGSSYNSPLHF. The DNA for the CDR3 is TGTGCCAGCAGGGGAGGGAGCTCCTATAATTCACCCCTCCACTTT.

This clonotype came up many times. This chain links TRBV6-1 with TRBJ2-5; possible D gene TRBD1, 6 bases. CDR1 is MNHNS and CDR2 is SASEGT in the germline V gene. The CDR3 consists of 15 residues. Deletions cut 5 bases from V and 5 bases from J, with 18 bases between. In DNA, the CDR3 is TGTGCCAGCAGTACTGGGGGCGTAGGGGAGGAGACCCAGTACTTC. Translation gives CASSTGGVGEETQYF.

This clonotype appeared many times. The chain combines TRBV28 with TRBJ2-5; 10 positions agree with TRBD1. The CDR3 extends over 16 amino acids. From germline, CDR1 is MDHEN and CDR2 SYDVKM. After removal of 4 bases from V and 5 bases from J, the junction contained 10 bases not matched to a gene. This chain's CDR3 is CASSSIRQGAKETQYF. The CDR3 DNA is TGTGCCAGCAGTTCCATCAGACAGGGGGCGAAGGAGACCCAGTACTTC.

This clonotype was recorded many times. At one boundary the junction diverges from the germline segment, which might be a read error. The chain combines TRBV10-2 with TRBJ1-2; no definite D call. The germline CDR1 and CDR2 sequences are WSHSY and SAAADI. The CDR3 length is 14 residues. DNA for the CDR3: TGTGCCAGCAGTGACAACAAGAGGAGGAATGGCTACACCTTC. This encodes CASSDNKRRNGYTF.

This clonotype was counted many times. The chain couples TRBV28 to TRBJ1-3; a weak D match, TRBD1 (6 bases). Deletions cut 4 bases from V and 0 bases from J, with 22 bases between. This CDR3 comprises 19 residues. Germline CDR1 and CDR2: MDHEN and SYDVKM. CDR3 nucleotide sequence: TGTGCCAGCAGTTCCACAATTGGGAGGGGACAAAACTCTGGAAACACCATATATTTT. Its protein is CASSSTIGRGQNSGNTIYF.

In its sample, this clonotype was seen many times. The CDR3 sequence: CASSRSGGRQETQYF. The CDR3 DNA reads as TGTGCCAGCAGCAGGAGCGGGGGTAGACAAGAGACCCAGTACTTC. The rearrangement links TRBV12-3 or TRBV12-4 to TRBJ2-5; 8 nucleotides align to TRBD2. V lost 6 bases, J lost 2 bases, and 8 bases stayed unmatched. The CDR3 loop spans 15 amino acids.

This clonotype came up many times. The rearrangement links TRBV30 to TRBJ1-2, with TRBD1 identical over 7 bases. Trimming cost V 3 bases and J 1 base; bases outside gene matches: 5. Germline CDR1 and CDR2: GTSNPN and SVGIG (reference sequence). The CDR3 contains 14 residues. The CDR3 sequence is CAWRTGQINYGYTF. The CDR3 DNA reads TGTGCCTGGAGGACGGGACAGATTAACTATGGCTACACCTTC.

There are many counts of this clonotype. CDR3 sequence: CATRRGTDEKLFF. CDR3 DNA sequence: TGTGCCACCCGGCGGGGCACTGATGAAAAACTGTTTTTT. The chain links TRBV12-3 or TRBV12-4 to TRBJ1-4; TRBD1 is a possible D gene (5 bases). Trimming removed 10 bases at V and 6 bases at J, with 15 bases between. This CDR3 is 13 amino acids long.

The chain combines TRBV20-1 with TRBJ2-2, with TRBD2 matching 15 bases. V was clipped by 5 bases and J by 0 bases; unmatched bases: 7. This CDR3 region has 18 residues. Germline loops: CDR1 DFQATT, CDR2 SNEGSKA (reference sequence). This chain's CDR3 is CSASGLAGGPTNTGELFF. The DNA for the CDR3 is TGCAGTGCTTCGGGACTAGCGGGGGGTCCTACGAACACCGGGGAGCTGTTTTTT.

This clonotype was found many times. The chain has TRBV19 and TRBJ1-2; 10 nucleotides agree with TRBD1. There are 13 residues in the CDR3. Germline V CDR1 and CDR2: LNHDA, SQIVND (reference sequence). The V gene end was trimmed by 8 bases and the J gene end by 5 bases; junction bases not matched to a gene: 5. In DNA form, the CDR3 reads TGTGCCAGTTCCGGGACAGGGGCTTATGGCTACACCTTC. Its translation: CASSGTGAYGYTF.

Turning to this clonotype: A read error may be the cause here, since a much bigger clone is one base away. This chain uses TRBV18 with TRBJ1-4; D not certain. The CDR3 spans 15 residues. CDR1 KGHSH and CDR2 LQKENI come from the germline V gene. Trimming shortened V by 3 bases and J by 7 bases, and 15 bases separated the two germline ends. CDR3 sequence: CASSPPPLGGEKLFF. CDR3 sequence (DNA): TGTGCCAGCTCACCTCCCCCCCTGGGAGGTGAAAAACTGTTTTTT.

This rearrangement joins TRBV7-3 to TRBJ2-1, with TRBD2 matching 7 bases. The germline CDR1 and CDR2 sequences are SGHTA and FQGTGA. Losses at the gene ends were 2 bases for V and 9 bases for J; bases not matched to a gene: 7. The CDR3 has 14 residues. In DNA, the CDR3 is TGTGCCAGCAGCTTACTAGCGGACTGGGGTGAGCAGTTCTTC. Encoded protein: CASSLLADWGEQFF.

This clonotype appeared many times. Possible read error: a much larger clone is one base away. The chain carries TRBV12-3 or TRBV12-4 and TRBJ1-2; TRBD1 aligns across 7 bases. The CDR3 is 16 residues long. CDR3: CANSFVDRDDHYGYTF. CDR3 DNA: TGTGCCAACAGTTTCGTCGACAGGGACGATCACTATGGCTACACCTTC.

This clonotype has at least ten counts. The V gene is TRBV20-1, the J gene TRBJ1-6; 9 nucleotides agree with TRBD1. Germline V gene sequence: CDR1 DFQATT, CDR2 SNEGSKA (reference sequence). The CDR3 runs 15 residues. CDR3 DNA: TGCAGCGTTTTAACCGGGACAGGGAAAAATTCACCCCTCCACTTT. It encodes CSVLTGTGKNSPLHF.

This clonotype has a count of ten or more. V and J are TRBV9 and TRBJ2-7; the match to TRBD1 covers 9 bases. In germline, CDR1 is SGDLS, CDR2 YYNGEE. The CDR3 is made up of 16 amino acids. V trimming: 2 bases; J trimming: 2 bases; junction bases outside the gene matches: 8. This CDR3 is CASSVGPGQGTYEQYF. CDR3 sequence (DNA): TGTGCCAGCAGCGTTGGGCCGGGACAGGGAACCTACGAGCAGTACTTC.

This clonotype appeared many times. The chain has TRBV29-1 and TRBJ2-1; D not certain. Trimming removed 4 bases from V and 0 bases from J, with 16 bases in between. The CDR3 contains 16 residues. CDR1 and CDR2 from the germline V gene are SQVTM and ANQGSEA. The CDR3 DNA follows: TGCAGCGTTGTGTCGGCTCGTGGGATCTCCTACAATGAGCAGTTCTTC. This encodes CSVVSARGISYNEQFF.

At least ten counts were recorded for this clonotype. This chain joins TRBV27 and TRBJ2-7; 10 nucleotides line up with TRBD1. The germline V gene has CDR1 MNHEY and CDR2 SMNVEV (reference sequence). The CDR3 covers 14 residues. After removal of 4 bases from V and 5 bases from J, the junction contained 5 bases not matched to a gene. CDR3 region: CASSSGDRGHEQYF. The CDR3 DNA is TGTGCCAGCAGTTCCGGGGACAGGGGACACGAGCAGTACTTC.

In this sample, this clonotype turned up many times. The rearrangement links TRBV2 to TRBJ2-7, with 8 positions matching TRBD2. The CDR3 is 16 residues long. V shed 7 bases and J 2 bases; nucleotides not matched to a gene: 13. The germline gives CDR1 SNHLY, CDR2 FYNNEI. This chain's CDR3 is CASNIGTSGIPYEQYF. The CDR3 region has the DNA TGTGCCAGCAACATCGGAACTAGCGGCATCCCCTACGAGCAGTACTTC.

The table lists this clonotype with many counts. The junction shows a germline mismatch at one end, possibly a read error. This chain joins TRBV30 and TRBJ1-2; D is undetermined. The CDR3 loop spans 9 amino acids. Germline CDR1 is GTSNPN and CDR2 is SVGIG (reference sequence). CDR3 protein: CAWSSRHLF. Written as DNA, the CDR3 is TGTGCCTGGAGTAGTAGACACCTCTTC.